These T cell receptor beta chains were read from a single sample in a study of shared clonotypes between healthy human individuals. Libraries were prepared by immunoSEQ multiplex PCR; TCRdb keeps only in-frame clonotypes and omits some of them. The sample lists approximately 1.9 million clones; around 95% were seen once. The sequencing sample was made of naive CD8+ T cells from PBMCs. The receptors stem from a man aged 18 to 29 in good health. Some clones in this sample may be carry-over from other donors' samples. Both conserved end residues are part of each CDR3. Fields, in order: D gene, clone size, V gene, J gene, CDR3 DNA, CDR3 protein. A D gene is named only where the DNA matches it firmly. The listing skips clone size in some rows; elsewhere it reads once, few, many or a size class.

>NA|once|TRBV4-2|TRBJ2-7
TGTGCCAGCAGCCCGGCAAGTGTAGGGGGTGACGAGCAGTACTTC
CASSPASVGGDEQYF
>NA|once|TRBV5-1|TRBJ2-7
TGCGCCAGCAGCTTGGGCGGGGAGTACGAGCAGTACTTC
CASSLGGEYEQYF
>NA|NA|TRBV9|TRBJ1-1
TGTGCCAGCAGCGTAGCTCCCCAGGCGGACACTGAAGCTTTCTTT
CASSVAPQADTEAFF
>TRBD1|NA|TRBV6-1|TRBJ2-5
TGTGCCAGCAACCCGGGACAGGGGACAAAGACCCAGTACTTC
CASNPGQGTKTQYF
>NA|NA|TRBV28|TRBJ1-5
TGTGCCAGCAGTTTATCGATCTTTGGTTATCAGCCCCAGCATTTT
CASSLSIFGYQPQHF
>NA|NA|TRBV5-4|TRBJ2-7
TGTGCCAGCAGCTTGCAGGGCAGCTCCTACGAGCAGTACTTC
CASSLQGSSYEQYF
>NA|NA|TRBV29-1|TRBJ1-1
TGCAGCGTTATCCCAGCAGGGAAGGTTGCTGAAGCTTTCTTT
CSVIPAGKVAEAFF
>NA|NA|TRBV9|TRBJ1-2
TGTGCCAGCAGCGTGTTTAACTATGGCTACACCTTC
CASSVFNYGYTF
>NA|few|TRBV4-1|TRBJ1-1
TGCGCCAGCAGACAACAGGGCGCGAACACTGAAGCTTTCTTT
CASRQQGANTEAFF
>NA|NA|TRBV27|TRBJ2-7
TGTGCCAGCAGTTTAAGAACGACTAGAGGCGAGCAGTACTTC
CASSLRTTRGEQYF
>NA|NA|TRBV5-1|TRBJ2-7
TGCGCCAGCAGCAAGGAACAGGGTTACCCCTACGAGCAGTACTTC
CASSKEQGYPYEQYF
>NA|NA|TRBV9|TRBJ2-5
TGTGCCAGCAGCCCAAGACTATCGGAAGAGACCCAGTACTTC
CASSPRLSEETQYF
>NA|NA|TRBV10-1|TRBJ2-7
TGCGCCACTAGGGGGGGGCTTCCGCTAGCGGAGACCTACGAGCAGTACTTC
CATRGGLPLAETYEQYF
>NA|NA|TRBV29-1|TRBJ2-7
TGCAGCGTTGAAAGCGGGCACTCCTACGAGCAGTACTTC
CSVESGHSYEQYF
>NA|NA|TRBV11-3|TRBJ2-3
TGTGCCAGCAGCTTACGTCTCACAGATACGCAGTATTTT
CASSLRLTDTQYF
>NA|NA|TRBV6-5|TRBJ2-2
TGTGCCAGCAGTCCGCACTTGATCGGGGAGCTGTTTTTT
CASSPHLIGELFF
>TRBD2|once|TRBV9|TRBJ2-3
TGTGCCAGCAGCGTAGGGTCGGGGGTTGAGCGGGACCTTGGGGATACGCAGTATTTT
CASSVGSGVERDLGDTQYF